One sample yielded the 10 T cell receptor beta chains listed below, sequenced in a study of shared clonotypes between healthy human individuals. Repertoires were generated with immunoSEQ multiplex PCR, while TCRdb's copy carries only in-frame clones and drops some. This sample has roughly 2,000,000 clones, with just under 95% found just once. Positively selected for CCR7, the CD45RO-negative cells used as naive CD8 cells excluded terminally differentiated effector memory CD45RA+ cells. Sequenced sample: naive CD8+ T cells from PBMCs. These receptors came from a young man in good health. Some clones in this sample may be carry-over from other donors' samples.

V usage is TRBV16 and J usage is TRBJ1-5; 8 nucleotides align to TRBD1. This CDR3 is built from 14 residues. CDR1 KGHSY and CDR2 FQNENV come from the germline V gene. V gave up 0 bases and J gave up 5 bases; unmatched junction bases: 0. The CDR3: CASSQSTGDQPQHF. The CDR3 DNA reads as TGTGCCAGCAGCCAATCGACAGGGGATCAGCCCCAGCATTTT.

This chain connects TRBV7-9 to TRBJ2-4; 12 nucleotides line up with TRBD2. This CDR3 spans 16 amino acids. Trimming removed 6 bases from V and 9 bases from J; junction bases left unmatched: 12. Germline-derived CDR1 and CDR2 are SEHNR and FQNEAQ (reference sequence). The CDR3 bases are TGTGCCAGCAGTCCCTCGACTAGCGGGAGAGCTGGCATTCAGTACTTC. Translation gives CASSPSTSGRAGIQYF.

This chain uses TRBV27 with TRBJ2-7, with 8 bases that match TRBD2. Germline-derived CDR1 and CDR2 are MNHEY and SMNVEV (reference sequence). V lost 10 bases to trimming and J lost 4 bases; unmatched junction nucleotides: 15. The length of the CDR3 is 15 residues. The CDR3, as DNA: TGTGCCACCGCAGGGGACGGGAGGGCCGCTTACGAGCAGTACTTC. Translating gives CATAGDGRAAYEQYF.

The chain couples TRBV27 to TRBJ2-1, with D perhaps TRBD2 (6 bases). Germline loops: CDR1 MNHEY, CDR2 SMNVEV (reference sequence). CDR3 length equals 14 residues. With 7 bases removed from V and 5 bases from J, the gap between germline ends came to 15 bases. The CDR3 nucleotides read TGTGCCAGCACTCTCGGCGGGATCAACAATGAGCAGTTCTTC. The encoded protein is CASTLGGINNEQFF.

The chain recombines TRBV27 with TRBJ2-5; tentative D call: TRBD2 (6 bases). Trimming removed 6 bases from V and 2 bases from J, with 13 bases in between. Germline V gene sequence: CDR1 MNHEY, CDR2 SMNVEV (reference sequence). The CDR3 totals 14 residues. CDR3 residues: CASSPRDLQETQYF. CDR3 in DNA: TGTGCCAGCAGCCCCCGGGACTTGCAAGAGACCCAGTACTTC.

The chain uses TRBV9 and TRBJ1-2; TRBD1 matches 7 bases. This CDR3 spans 14 amino acids. After removal of 4 bases from V and 4 bases from J, the junction contained 7 bases not matched to a gene. Per the germline V gene, CDR1 is SGDLS and CDR2 is YYNGEE. Here the CDR3 reads CASSPWGTAYGYTF. The DNA of the CDR3 is TGTGCCAGCAGCCCCTGGGGGACAGCCTATGGCTACACCTTC.

V is TRBV28 and J is TRBJ2-7, with D possibly called TRBD1 or TRBD2 (5 bases each). Trimming cost V 3 bases and J 2 bases, with 11 bases left between them. Germline V gene data show CDR1 as MDHEN and CDR2 as SYDVKM. CDR3 length equals 14 residues. The DNA of the CDR3 is TGTGCCAGCAGTTTTGAGGGGTCCGCCTACGAGCAGTACTTC. It specifies CASSFEGSAYEQYF.

The CDR3 DNA reads as TGTGCCAGCAGTTTACGCGGGGTTGGGACAGGGGGCTTCGAGCAGTACTTC. Translation: CASSLRGVGTGGFEQYF. This rearrangement joins TRBV28 to TRBJ2-7; 12 nucleotides match TRBD1. V dropped 2 bases and J dropped 6; count of bases not matched to a gene: 11. CDR3 size: 17 residues. Germline lookup yields CDR1 MDHEN and CDR2 SYDVKM.

This chain links TRBV29-1 with TRBJ2-1; 9 nucleotides agree with TRBD2. Per the germline V gene, CDR1 is SQVTM and CDR2 is ANQGSEA. CDR3 length: 17 amino acids. The V and J ends lost 0 bases and 0 bases, in that order; junction bases with no gene match: 6. DNA for the CDR3: TGCAGCGTTGAAGATCCCCTAGCGGGAAACTCCTACAATGAGCAGTTCTTC. It is translated as CSVEDPLAGNSYNEQFF.

The V call is TRBV29-1, the J call TRBJ2-5; D gene uncertain. This CDR3 is built from 14 residues. V was cut by 3 bases and J by 1 base, with 12 bases left in between. Germline V gene lookup returns CDR1 SQVTM and CDR2 ANQGSEA. The CDR3 spells CSVDGSFGQETQYF. The CDR3 DNA follows: TGCAGCGTTGACGGCTCCTTCGGCCAAGAGACCCAGTACTTC.